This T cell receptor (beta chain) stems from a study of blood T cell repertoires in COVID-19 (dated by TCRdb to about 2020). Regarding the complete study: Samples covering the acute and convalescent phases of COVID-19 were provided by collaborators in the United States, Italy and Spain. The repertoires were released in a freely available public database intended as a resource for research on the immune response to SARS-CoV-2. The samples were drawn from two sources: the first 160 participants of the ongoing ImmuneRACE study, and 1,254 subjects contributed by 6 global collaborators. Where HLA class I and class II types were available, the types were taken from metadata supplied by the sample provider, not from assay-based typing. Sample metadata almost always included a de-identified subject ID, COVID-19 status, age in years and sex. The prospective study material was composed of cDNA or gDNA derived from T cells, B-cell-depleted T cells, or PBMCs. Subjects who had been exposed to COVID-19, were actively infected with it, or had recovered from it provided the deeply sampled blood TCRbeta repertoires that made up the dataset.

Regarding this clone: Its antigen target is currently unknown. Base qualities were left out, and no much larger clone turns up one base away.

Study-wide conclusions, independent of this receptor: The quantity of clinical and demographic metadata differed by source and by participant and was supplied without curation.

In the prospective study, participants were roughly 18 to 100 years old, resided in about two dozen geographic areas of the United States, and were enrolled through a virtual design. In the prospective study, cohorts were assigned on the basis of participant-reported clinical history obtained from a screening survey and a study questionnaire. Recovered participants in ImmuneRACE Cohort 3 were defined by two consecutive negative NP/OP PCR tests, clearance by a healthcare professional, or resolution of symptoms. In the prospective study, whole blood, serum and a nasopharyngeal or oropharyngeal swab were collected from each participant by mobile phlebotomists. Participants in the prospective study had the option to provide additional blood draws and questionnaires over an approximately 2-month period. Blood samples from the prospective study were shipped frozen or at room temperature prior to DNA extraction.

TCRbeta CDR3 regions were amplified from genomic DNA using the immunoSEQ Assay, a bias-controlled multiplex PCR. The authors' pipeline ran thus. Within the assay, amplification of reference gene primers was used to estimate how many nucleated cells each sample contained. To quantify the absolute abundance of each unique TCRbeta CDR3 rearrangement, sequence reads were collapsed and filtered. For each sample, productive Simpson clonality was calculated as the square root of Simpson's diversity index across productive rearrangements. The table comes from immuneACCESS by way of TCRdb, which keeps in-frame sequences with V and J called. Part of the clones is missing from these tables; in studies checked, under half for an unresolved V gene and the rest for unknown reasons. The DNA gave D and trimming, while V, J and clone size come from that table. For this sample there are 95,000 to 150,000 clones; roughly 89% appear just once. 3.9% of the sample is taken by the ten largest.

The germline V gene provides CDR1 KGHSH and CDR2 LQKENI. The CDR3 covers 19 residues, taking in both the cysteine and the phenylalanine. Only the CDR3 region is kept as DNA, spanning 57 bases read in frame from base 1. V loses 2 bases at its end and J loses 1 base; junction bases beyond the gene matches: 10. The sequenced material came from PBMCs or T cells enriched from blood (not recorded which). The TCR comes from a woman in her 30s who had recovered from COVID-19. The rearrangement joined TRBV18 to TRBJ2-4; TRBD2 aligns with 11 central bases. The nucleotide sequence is TGTGCCAGCTCACCATTAGCGGGAGGGCCTACAGGGGCCAAAAACATTCAGTACTTC. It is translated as CASSPLAGGPTGAKNIQYF.